This T cell receptor (beta chain) was recorded in a study of blood T cell repertoires in COVID-19. The protocol was immunoSEQ multiplex PCR, while the TCRdb copy is restricted to in-frame clones and leaves out a portion. The sample shows a few hundred thousand clones, more than 75% of them seen only once. The receptor's source is a woman between 45 and 65 years old with acute or convalescent COVID-19. Sample: peripheral blood.

In DNA, the CDR3 is TGTGCCAGCATCCAGAGACTAGCGGGAGGAGAGTTGTTTTTT. Protein product: CASIQRLAGGELFF. The genes are TRBV6-5 and TRBJ2-2, with 13 bases matching TRBD2. CDR3 length equals 14 residues. The trim removed 7 bases at V and 15 bases at J, leaving 11 bases unmatched. Germline V gene sequence: CDR1 MNHEY, CDR2 SVGAGI.